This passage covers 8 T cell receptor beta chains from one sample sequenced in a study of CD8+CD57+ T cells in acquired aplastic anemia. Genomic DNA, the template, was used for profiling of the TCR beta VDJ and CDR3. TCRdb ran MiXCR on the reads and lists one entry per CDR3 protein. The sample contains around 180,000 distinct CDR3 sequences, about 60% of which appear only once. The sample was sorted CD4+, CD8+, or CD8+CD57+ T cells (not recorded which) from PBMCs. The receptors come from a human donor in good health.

The CDR3 spells CASSLGTGHTEAFF. The CDR3 DNA reads as TGTGCCAGCAGCCTAGGGACAGGCCACACTGAAGCTTTCTTT. V is TRBV11-1 and J is TRBJ1-1; the match to TRBD1 covers 8 bases. This CDR3 is built from 14 residues. The germline gives CDR1 SGHAT, CDR2 FQDESV (reference sequence). The V segment lost 5 bases and the J segment 3 bases; nucleotides outside the gene matches: 5.

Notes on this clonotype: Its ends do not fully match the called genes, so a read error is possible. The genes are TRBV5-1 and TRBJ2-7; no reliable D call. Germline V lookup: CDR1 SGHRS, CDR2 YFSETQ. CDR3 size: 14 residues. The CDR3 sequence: CASSLTFESYEQYF. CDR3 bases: TGTGCCAGCAGCTTAACTTTCGAATCCTACGAGCAGTACTTC.

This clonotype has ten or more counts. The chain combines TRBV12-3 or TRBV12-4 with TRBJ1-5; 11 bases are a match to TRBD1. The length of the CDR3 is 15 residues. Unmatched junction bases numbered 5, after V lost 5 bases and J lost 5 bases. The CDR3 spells CASSPGQGADQPQHF. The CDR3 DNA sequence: TGTGCCAGCAGTCCAGGACAGGGGGCTGATCAGCCCCAGCATTTT.

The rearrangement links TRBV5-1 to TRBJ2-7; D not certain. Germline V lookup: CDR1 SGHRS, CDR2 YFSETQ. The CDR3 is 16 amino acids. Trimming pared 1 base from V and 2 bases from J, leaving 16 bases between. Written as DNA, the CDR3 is TGCGCCAGCAGCTTGACGTCTCAGAGGCAGGCCTACGAGCAGTACTTC. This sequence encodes CASSLTSQRQAYEQYF.

The CDR3: CASSLAEYYEQYF. CDR3 coding DNA: TGTGCCAGCAGCCTGGCTGAGTACTACGAGCAGTACTTC. This sequence joins TRBV7-9 and TRBJ2-7; the D is unclear. V lost 5 bases, J lost 3 bases, and 11 bases lay in between. This CDR3 is 13 amino acids long. CDR1 is SEHNR, CDR2 FQNEAQ, per germline (reference sequence).

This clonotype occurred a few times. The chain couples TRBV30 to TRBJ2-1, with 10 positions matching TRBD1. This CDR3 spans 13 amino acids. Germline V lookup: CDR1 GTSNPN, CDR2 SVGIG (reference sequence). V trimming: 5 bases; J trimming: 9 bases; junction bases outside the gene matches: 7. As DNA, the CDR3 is TGTGCCTGGCGCCCGAGGACAGGGGGTGAGCAGTTCTTC. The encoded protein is CAWRPRTGGEQFF.

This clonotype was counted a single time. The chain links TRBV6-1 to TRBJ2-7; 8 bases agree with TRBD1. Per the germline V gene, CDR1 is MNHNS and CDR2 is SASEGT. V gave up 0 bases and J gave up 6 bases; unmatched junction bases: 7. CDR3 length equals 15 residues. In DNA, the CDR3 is TGTGCCAGCAGTGAAGCGCTCGACAGGGGACCCGAGCAGTACTTC. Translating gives CASSEALDRGPEQYF.

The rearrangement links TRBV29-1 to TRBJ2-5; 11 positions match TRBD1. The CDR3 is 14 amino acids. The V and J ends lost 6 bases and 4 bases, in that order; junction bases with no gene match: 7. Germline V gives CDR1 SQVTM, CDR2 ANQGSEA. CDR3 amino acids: CSVEGTGGSETQYF. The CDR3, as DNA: TGCAGCGTGGAGGGGACAGGGGGTTCAGAGACCCAGTACTTC.